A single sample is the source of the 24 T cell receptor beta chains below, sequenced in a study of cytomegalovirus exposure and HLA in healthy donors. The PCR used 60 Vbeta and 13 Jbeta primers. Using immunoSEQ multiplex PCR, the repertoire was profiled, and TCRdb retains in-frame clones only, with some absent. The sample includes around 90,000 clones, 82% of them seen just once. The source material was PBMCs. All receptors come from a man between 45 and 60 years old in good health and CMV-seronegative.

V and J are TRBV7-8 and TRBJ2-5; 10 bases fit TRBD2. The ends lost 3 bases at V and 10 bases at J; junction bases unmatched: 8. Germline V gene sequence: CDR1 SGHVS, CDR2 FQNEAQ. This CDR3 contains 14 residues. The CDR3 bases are TGTGCCAGCAGCTTGGGGCTAGCGGGAGACCGCCAGTACTTC. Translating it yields CASSLGLAGDRQYF.

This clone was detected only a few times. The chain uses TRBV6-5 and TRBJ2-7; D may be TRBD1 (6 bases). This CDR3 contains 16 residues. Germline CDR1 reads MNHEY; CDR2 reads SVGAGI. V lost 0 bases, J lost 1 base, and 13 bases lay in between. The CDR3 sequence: CASSYSQGSLSYEQYF. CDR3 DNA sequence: TGTGCCAGCAGTTACTCACAGGGATCCCTGTCCTACGAGCAGTACTTC.

CDR3 bases: TGTGCCAGCAGTCACAGGGACTACGAGCAGTACTTC. This translates into CASSHRDYEQYF. This chain connects TRBV6-6 to TRBJ2-7, with D tentatively TRBD1 (6 bases). Trimming cost V 5 bases and J 3 bases, with 8 bases left between them. The CDR3 sequence is 12 residues long. Germline V gene data show CDR1 as MNHNY and CDR2 as SVGAGI (reference sequence).

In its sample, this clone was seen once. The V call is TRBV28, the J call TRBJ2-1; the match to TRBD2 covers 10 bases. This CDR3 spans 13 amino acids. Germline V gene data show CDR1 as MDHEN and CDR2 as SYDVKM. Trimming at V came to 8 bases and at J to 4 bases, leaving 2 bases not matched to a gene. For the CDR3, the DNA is TGTGCCAGCCAACTAGCGGGGTACAATGAGCAGTTCTTC. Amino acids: CASQLAGYNEQFF.

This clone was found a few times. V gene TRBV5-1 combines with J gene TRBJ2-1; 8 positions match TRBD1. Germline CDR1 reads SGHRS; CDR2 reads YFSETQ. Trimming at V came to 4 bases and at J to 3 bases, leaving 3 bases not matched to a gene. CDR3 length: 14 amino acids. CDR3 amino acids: CASSRDRSYNEQFF. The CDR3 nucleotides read TGCGCCAGCAGCCGGGACAGGAGCTACAATGAGCAGTTCTTC.

The CDR3 coding sequence is TGTGCCAGCAGTTTTAGTGGGCAGGGAAGGTACGAGCAGTACTTC. It is translated as CASSFSGQGRYEQYF. The V call is TRBV28, the J call TRBJ2-7, with a tentative D call TRBD1 (5 bases). Trimming pared 3 bases from V and 4 bases from J, leaving 16 bases between. CDR3 length: 15 residues. Germline V gene data show CDR1 as MDHEN and CDR2 as SYDVKM.

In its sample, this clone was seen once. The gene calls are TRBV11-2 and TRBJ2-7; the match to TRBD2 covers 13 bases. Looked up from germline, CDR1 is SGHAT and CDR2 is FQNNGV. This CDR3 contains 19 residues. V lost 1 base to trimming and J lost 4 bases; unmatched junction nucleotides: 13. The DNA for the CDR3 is TGTGCCAGCAGCTTAGCCGGAGGACTAGCGGGGGCGCTTATATACGAGCAGTACTTC. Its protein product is CASSLAGGLAGALIYEQYF.

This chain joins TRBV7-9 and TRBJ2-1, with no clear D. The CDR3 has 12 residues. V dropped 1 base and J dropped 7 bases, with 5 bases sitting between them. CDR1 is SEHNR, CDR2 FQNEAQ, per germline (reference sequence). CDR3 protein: CASSLVPNEQFF. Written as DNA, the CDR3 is TGTGCCAGCAGCTTAGTTCCGAATGAGCAGTTCTTC.

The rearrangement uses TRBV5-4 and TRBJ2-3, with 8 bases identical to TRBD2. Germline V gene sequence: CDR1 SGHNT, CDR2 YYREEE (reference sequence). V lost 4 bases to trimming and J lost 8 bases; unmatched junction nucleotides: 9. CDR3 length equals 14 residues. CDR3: CASSLSGRRGTQYF. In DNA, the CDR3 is TGTGCCAGCAGCCTGAGCGGGAGAAGGGGTACGCAGTATTTT.

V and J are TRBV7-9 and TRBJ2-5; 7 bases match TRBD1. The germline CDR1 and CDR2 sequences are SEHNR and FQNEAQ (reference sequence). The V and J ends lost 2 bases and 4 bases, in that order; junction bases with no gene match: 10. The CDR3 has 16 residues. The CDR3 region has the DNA TGTGCCAGCAGCTTACCGCCTTACAGGGGACCAGAGACCCAGTACTTC. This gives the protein CASSLPPYRGPETQYF.

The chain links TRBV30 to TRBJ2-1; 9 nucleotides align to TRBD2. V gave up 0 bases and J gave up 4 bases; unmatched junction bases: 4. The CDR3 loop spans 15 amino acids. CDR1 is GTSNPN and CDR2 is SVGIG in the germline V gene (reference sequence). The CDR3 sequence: CAWSVDAGGYNEQFF. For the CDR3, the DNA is TGTGCCTGGAGTGTAGATGCGGGAGGGTACAATGAGCAGTTCTTC.

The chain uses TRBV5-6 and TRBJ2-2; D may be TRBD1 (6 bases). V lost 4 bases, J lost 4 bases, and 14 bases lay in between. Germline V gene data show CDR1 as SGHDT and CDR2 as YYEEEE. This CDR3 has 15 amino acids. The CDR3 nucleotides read TGTGCCAGCAGCCCCGGGACAAGGCGCACCGGGGAGCTGTTTTTT. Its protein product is CASSPGTRRTGELFF.

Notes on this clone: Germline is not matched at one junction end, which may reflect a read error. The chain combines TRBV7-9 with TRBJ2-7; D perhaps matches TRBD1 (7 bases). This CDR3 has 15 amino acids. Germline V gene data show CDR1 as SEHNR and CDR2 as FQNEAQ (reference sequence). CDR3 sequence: CSSSSIQGGSYEQYF. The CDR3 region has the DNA TGTTCCAGCAGTTCGATCCAGGGGGGCTCCTACGAGCAGTACTTC.

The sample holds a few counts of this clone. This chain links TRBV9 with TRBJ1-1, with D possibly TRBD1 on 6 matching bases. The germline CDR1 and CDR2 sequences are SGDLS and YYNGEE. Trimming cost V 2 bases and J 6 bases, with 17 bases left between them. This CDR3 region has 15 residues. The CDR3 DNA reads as TGTGCCAGCAGCGTCGTCCCACAGGGCAGGTCTGAAGCTTTCTTT. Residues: CASSVVPQGRSEAFF.

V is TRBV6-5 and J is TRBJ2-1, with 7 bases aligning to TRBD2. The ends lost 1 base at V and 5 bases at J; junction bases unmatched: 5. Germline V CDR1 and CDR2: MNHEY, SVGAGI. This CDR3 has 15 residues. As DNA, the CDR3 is TGTGCCAGCAGTTACTACCCCCTAGCGGACAATGAGCAGTTCTTC. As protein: CASSYYPLADNEQFF.

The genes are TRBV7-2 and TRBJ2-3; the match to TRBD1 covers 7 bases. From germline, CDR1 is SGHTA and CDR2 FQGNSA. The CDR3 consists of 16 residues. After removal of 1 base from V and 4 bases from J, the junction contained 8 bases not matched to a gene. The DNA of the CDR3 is TGTGCCAGCAGCTTAGGTTTGGGCAGGGGGTCAGATACGCAGTATTTT. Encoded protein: CASSLGLGRGSDTQYF.

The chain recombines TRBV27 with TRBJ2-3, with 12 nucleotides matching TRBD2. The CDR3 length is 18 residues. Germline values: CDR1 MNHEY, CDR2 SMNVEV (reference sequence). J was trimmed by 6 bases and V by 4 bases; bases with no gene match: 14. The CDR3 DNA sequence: TGTGCCAGCAGTTCCTTAGGACGTTTTCTAGCGGGAGGGGATACGCAGTATTTT. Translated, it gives CASSSLGRFLAGGDTQYF.

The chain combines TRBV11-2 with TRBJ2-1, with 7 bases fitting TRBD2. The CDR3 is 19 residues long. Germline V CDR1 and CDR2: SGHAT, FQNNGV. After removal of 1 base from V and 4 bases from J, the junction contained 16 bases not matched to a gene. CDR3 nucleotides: TGTGCCAGCAGCTTAGGCGGGAGAGGGTTTACGGTGGTTTACAATGAGCAGTTCTTC. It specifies CASSLGGRGFTVVYNEQFF.

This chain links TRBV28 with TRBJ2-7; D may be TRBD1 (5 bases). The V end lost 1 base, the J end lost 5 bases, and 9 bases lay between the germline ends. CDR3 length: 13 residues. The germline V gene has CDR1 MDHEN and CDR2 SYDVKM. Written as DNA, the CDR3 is TGTGCCAGCAGTTTATTTCCAGGGAACGAGCAGTACTTC. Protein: CASSLFPGNEQYF.

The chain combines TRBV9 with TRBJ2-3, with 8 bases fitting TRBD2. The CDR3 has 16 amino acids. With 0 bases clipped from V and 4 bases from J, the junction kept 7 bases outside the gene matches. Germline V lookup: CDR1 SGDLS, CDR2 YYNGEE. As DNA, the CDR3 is TGTGCCAGCAGCGTAGGGGTTAGCGGGATGGCAGATACGCAGTATTTT. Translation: CASSVGVSGMADTQYF.

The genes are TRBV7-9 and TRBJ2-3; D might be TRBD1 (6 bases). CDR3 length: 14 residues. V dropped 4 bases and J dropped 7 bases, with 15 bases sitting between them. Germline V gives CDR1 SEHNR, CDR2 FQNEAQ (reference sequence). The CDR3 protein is CASSSDSLRYTQYF. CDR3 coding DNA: TGTGCCAGCAGCTCGGACAGTCTTCGGTATACGCAGTATTTT.

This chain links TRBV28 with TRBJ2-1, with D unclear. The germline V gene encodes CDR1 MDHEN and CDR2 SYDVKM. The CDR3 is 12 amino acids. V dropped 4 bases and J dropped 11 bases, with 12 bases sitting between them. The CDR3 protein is CASSSQEAKQFF. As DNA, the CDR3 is TGTGCCAGCAGTTCCCAGGAAGCTAAGCAGTTCTTC. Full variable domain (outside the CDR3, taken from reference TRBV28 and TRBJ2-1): DVKVTQSSRYLVKRTGEKVFLECVQDMDHENMFWYRQDPGLGLRLIYFSYDVKMKEKGDIPEGYSVSREKKERFSLILESASTNQTSMYLCASSSQEAKQFFGPGTRLTVL.

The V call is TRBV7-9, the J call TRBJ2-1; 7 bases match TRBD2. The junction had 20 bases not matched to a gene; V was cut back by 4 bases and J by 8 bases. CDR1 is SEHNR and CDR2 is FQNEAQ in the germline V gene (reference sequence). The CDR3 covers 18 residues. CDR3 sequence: CASSSQRASGGVSDEQFF. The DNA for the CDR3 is TGTGCCAGCAGCTCTCAACGGGCTAGCGGAGGCGTTTCTGATGAGCAGTTCTTC. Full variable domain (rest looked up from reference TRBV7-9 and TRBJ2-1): DTGVSQNPRHKITKRGQNVTFRCDPISEHNRLYWYRQTLGQGPEFLTYFQNEAQLEKSRLLSDRFSAERPKGSFSTLEIQRTEQGDSAMYLCASSSQRASGGVSDEQFFGPGTRLTVL.

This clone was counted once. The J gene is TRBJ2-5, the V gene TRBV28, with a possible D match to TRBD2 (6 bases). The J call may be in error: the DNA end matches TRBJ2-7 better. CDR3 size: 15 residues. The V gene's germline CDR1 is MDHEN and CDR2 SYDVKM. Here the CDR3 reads CASSFPRLGSYEQYF. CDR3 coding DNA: TGTGCCAGCAGTTTCCCTCGACTAGGATCCTACGAGCAGTACTTC.